The 6 T cell receptor beta chains listed next were all sequenced from one sample in a study of blood T cell repertoires in COVID-19. Sequencing used immunoSEQ multiplex PCR; TCRdb keeps in-frame clones, though not all of them. The sample shows more than 95,000 clones, roughly 91% of them seen only once. The sequenced material came from peripheral blood. Receptor source: a human donor in a cohort sampled during active COVID-19.

The genes are TRBV5-6 and TRBJ2-3, with 8 bases aligning to TRBD2. This CDR3 has 17 amino acids. Trimming took 4 bases from V and 1 from J; bases not matched to a gene: 11. Germline loops: CDR1 SGHDT, CDR2 YYEEEE. The CDR3 coding sequence is TGTGCCAGCAGCCCGACAAGCGGGGGCCCCCGCACAGATACGCAGTATTTT. Its translation is CASSPTSGGPRTDTQYF.

This clone was seen only once. This rearrangement joins TRBV9 to TRBJ2-5, with D possibly being TRBD1 (6 bases). The CDR3 sequence is 12 residues long. V lost 4 bases and J 2 bases, leaving 6 bases between the germline ends. Looked up from germline, CDR1 is SGDLS and CDR2 is YYNGEE. DNA for the CDR3: TGTGCCAGCAGCAGGGGGCAAGAGACCCAGTACTTC. Its translation is CASSRGQETQYF. Complete variable domain (other parts from reference TRBV9 and TRBJ2-5): DSGVTQTPKHLITATGQRVTLRCSPRSGDLSVYWYQQSLDQGLQFLIQYYNGEERAKGNILERFSAQQFPDLHSELNLSSLELGDSALYFCASSRGQETQYFGPGTRLLVL.

Only one count was recorded for this clone. The sample has other DNA sequences that encode this CDR3 too. The gene calls are TRBV5-4 and TRBJ2-3; 11 nucleotides align to TRBD2. This CDR3 region has 17 residues. Per germline, CDR1 SGHNT and CDR2 YYREEE (reference sequence). After removal of 2 bases from V and 3 bases from J, the junction contained 8 bases not matched to a gene. CDR3 sequence reads: CASSLASGRPATDTQYF. CDR3 nucleotide sequence: TGTGCCAGCAGCTTAGCTAGCGGGAGGCCTGCTACAGATACGCAGTATTTT.

V is TRBV5-8 and J is TRBJ2-7, with 8 nucleotides matching TRBD2. Germline-derived CDR1 and CDR2 are SGHTS and YDEGEE. The CDR3 sequence is 15 residues long. J lost 2 bases, V lost 0 bases, and 4 bases had no gene match. The CDR3 here is CASSLAAGGAYEQYF. DNA of the CDR3: TGTGCCAGCAGCTTGGCCGCGGGGGGAGCCTACGAGCAGTACTTC.

This clone showed up just once. Other DNA sequences in this specimen translate into the identical CDR3. V gene TRBV27 combines with J gene TRBJ2-2; 7 bases align to TRBD2. The CDR3 is 16 amino acids. The V segment lost 6 bases and the J segment 4 bases; nucleotides outside the gene matches: 11. Germline CDR1 and CDR2: MNHEY and SMNVEV (reference sequence). The chain's CDR3 is CASRATGTMTTGELFF. CDR3 bases: TGTGCCAGCAGGGCGACCGGGACTATGACCACCGGGGAGCTGTTTTTT.

This rearrangement joins TRBV6-2 or TRBV6-3 to TRBJ2-4, with 7 positions matching TRBD1. Germline V gene lookup returns CDR1 MNHEY and CDR2 SVGEGT. V shed 0 bases and J 6 bases; nucleotides not matched to a gene: 14. The CDR3 runs 18 residues. CDR3 loop: CASSYSGTGQGDPNIQYF. CDR3 DNA: TGTGCCAGCAGTTACTCTGGAACTGGGCAGGGGGACCCAAACATTCAGTACTTC.